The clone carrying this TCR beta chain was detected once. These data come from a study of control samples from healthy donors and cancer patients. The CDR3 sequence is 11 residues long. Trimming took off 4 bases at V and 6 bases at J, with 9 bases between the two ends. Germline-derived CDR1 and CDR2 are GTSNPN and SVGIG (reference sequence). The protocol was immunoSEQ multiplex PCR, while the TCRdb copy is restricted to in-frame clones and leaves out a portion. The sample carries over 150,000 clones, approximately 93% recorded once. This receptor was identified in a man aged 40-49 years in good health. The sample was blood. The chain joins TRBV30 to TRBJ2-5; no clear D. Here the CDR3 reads CAWNKRKTQYF. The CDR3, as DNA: TGTGCCTGGAATAAAAGGAAGACCCAGTACTTC. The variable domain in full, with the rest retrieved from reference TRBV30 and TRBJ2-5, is SQTIHQWPATLVQPVGSPLSLECTVEGTSNPNLYWYRQAAGRGLQLLFYSVGIGQISSEVPQNLSASRPQDRQFILSSKKLLLSDSGFYLCAWNKRKTQYFGPGTRLLVL.